The TCR beta chain described here comes from a study of T cells after posttransplantation cyclophosphamide. Notes on the study in general: TRB clonality was highly associated with recipient CMV seropositivity and reactivation. Donor-recipient repertoire similarity was low at 1-2 months, rising over year one. TRB overlap between skin or GI tissue T cells and blood was limited.

Cyclophosphamide on days +3 and +4 followed busulfan-fludarabine conditioning and a marrow graft. TCRdb keeps only in-frame clones here, not all; method: immunoSEQ multiplex PCR. The data show about 6,700 clones, with around 84% seen just once and about 20% held by the top ten. The CDR3 spans 15 residues. Germline V gene data show CDR1 as SGHTS and CDR2 as YDEGEE. V dropped 1 base and J dropped 0 bases, with 10 bases sitting between them. With respect to this clone: The target antigen is unknown.

The sequencing used PBMCs, collected after allogeneic stem cell transplant with posttransplant cyclophosphamide. The chain has TRBV5-8 and TRBJ1-1; D remains unclear. The receptor was derived from a female patient in her fifties who received an allogeneic stem cell transplant from a related donor, was CMV-positive, and had no GVHD. The graft donor may have contributed some T cells. The CDR3 here is CASSLTVQVNTEAFF. Here the CDR3 DNA reads TGTGCCAGCAGCTTGACGGTTCAAGTGAACACTGAAGCTTTCTTT.